One and the same sample provided the 20 T cell receptor beta chains below, sequenced in a study of blood T cell repertoires in COVID-19. The data were produced by immunoSEQ multiplex PCR, yet TCRdb's version contains in-frame clones alone and is incomplete. Of 250,000 or so clones in the sample, 80% to 90% are singletons; the top ten hold about 3.6%. Sequenced input: PBMCs or T cells enriched from blood (not recorded which). The receptors were gathered from a woman between 40 and 55 years old who had been exposed to COVID-19.

This clone turned up a few times. V is TRBV6-5 and J is TRBJ1-1, with unresolved D. V lost 2 bases, J lost 0 bases, and 7 bases lay in between. The V gene's germline CDR1 is MNHEY and CDR2 SVGAGI. The CDR3 extends over 14 amino acids. This chain's CDR3 is CASSYGEVNTEAFF. The CDR3 DNA reads as TGTGCCAGCAGTTACGGGGAGGTGAACACTGAAGCTTTCTTT.

This rearrangement joins TRBV19 to TRBJ1-2; 10 nucleotides line up with TRBD1. CDR1 and CDR2 (germline): LNHDA, SQIVND (reference sequence). V dropped 5 bases and J dropped 7; count of bases not matched to a gene: 10. The CDR3 is 15 residues long. CDR3 nucleotides: TGTGCCAGTAGTCACGGGACAGGGGATTTCTCTGGCTACACCTTC. Amino acid sequence: CASSHGTGDFSGYTF.

This clone was counted a single time. This chain uses TRBV7-9 with TRBJ2-1; possible D gene TRBD1, 6 bases. V lost 5 bases to trimming and J lost 10 bases, with 9 bases between them. The CDR3 is 11 amino acids. In germline, CDR1 is SEHNR, CDR2 FQNEAQ (reference sequence). The CDR3 spells CASSTDSEQFF. The CDR3 region has the DNA TGTGCCAGCAGCACGGACAGCGAGCAGTTCTTC.

The CDR3 loop reads CASSLSRDTGELFF. The DNA for the CDR3 is TGTGCCAGCAGCTTAAGCAGGGACACCGGGGAGCTGTTTTTT. The chain couples TRBV7-3 to TRBJ2-2, with D perhaps matching TRBD1 (5 bases). The CDR3 sequence is 14 residues long. Germline assignment: CDR1 SGHTA and CDR2 FQGTGA. The V gene lost 1 base and the J gene lost 3 bases, with 6 bases spanning the gap.

The chain has TRBV27 and TRBJ1-2; 12 bases line up with TRBD1. Per the germline V gene, CDR1 is MNHEY and CDR2 is SMNVEV (reference sequence). CDR3 length: 15 residues. Losses at the gene ends were 6 bases for V and 8 bases for J; bases not matched to a gene: 10. CDR3 loop: CASSSTGQGASGYTF. CDR3 nucleotide sequence: TGTGCCAGCAGCTCGACGGGACAGGGGGCAAGCGGCTACACCTTC.

V is TRBV6-5 and J is TRBJ1-6; 7 positions match TRBD1. This CDR3 is 14 amino acids long. V shed 6 bases, J shed 11 bases, and the junction held 10 bases outside the gene matches. Germline CDR1 is MNHEY and CDR2 is SVGAGI. CDR3 nucleotides: TGTGCCAGCAGCTTGGACAGGACAGATCCACCCCTCCACTTT. This sequence encodes CASSLDRTDPPLHF.

The rearrangement uses TRBV2 and TRBJ2-3; D gene uncertain. The CDR3 is 11 amino acids. V shed 6 bases and J shed 4 bases, with 5 bases lying between them. Germline loops: CDR1 SNHLY, CDR2 FYNNEI. CDR3 residues: CASRGADTQYF. The CDR3 bases are TGTGCCAGCAGGGGCGCAGATACGCAGTATTTT.

This clone was seen once. The CDR3 protein is CASRGTGMVTDTQYF. Written as DNA, the CDR3 is TGTGCCAGCAGGGGCACAGGGATGGTGACAGATACGCAGTATTTT. The V gene is TRBV6-5, the J gene TRBJ2-3, with D possibly TRBD1 on 6 matching bases. CDR1 and CDR2 from the germline V gene are MNHEY and SVGAGI. The CDR3 runs to 15 residues. V lost 6 bases and J 3 bases, leaving 16 bases between the germline ends.

V gene TRBV29-1 combines with J gene TRBJ1-1, with a tentative D call TRBD1 (6 bases). The germline V gene has CDR1 SQVTM and CDR2 ANQGSEA. The CDR3 is made up of 14 amino acids. V was shortened by 6 bases and J by 4 bases, with 18 bases between the two germline ends. This CDR3 is CSVGTTGTATEAFF. DNA of the CDR3: TGCAGCGTCGGAACGACAGGAACGGCCACTGAAGCTTTCTTT.

This sequence joins TRBV28 and TRBJ1-2; 9 nucleotides line up with TRBD1. The CDR3 is 17 residues long. From germline, CDR1 is MDHEN and CDR2 SYDVKM. J gave up 8 bases and V 1 base, and 14 bases lay outside the gene matches. CDR3 residues: CASSLSFGTGLGYGYTF. The CDR3 DNA reads as TGTGCCAGCAGTTTATCCTTCGGGACAGGGCTAGGTTACGGCTACACCTTC.

The CDR3 sequence: CASRTTADTQYF. In DNA form, the CDR3 reads TGTGCCAGCAGGACGACAGCAGATACGCAGTATTTT. This chain links TRBV12-3 or TRBV12-4 with TRBJ2-3, with a tentative D call TRBD1 (5 bases). V lost 6 bases to trimming and J lost 4 bases, with 8 bases between them. CDR3 length equals 12 residues.

The chain carries TRBV7-9 and TRBJ1-2; D is possibly TRBD1 (6 bases). Germline V lookup: CDR1 SEHNR, CDR2 FQNEAQ (reference sequence). The length of the CDR3 is 16 residues. Trimming took off 5 bases at V and 0 bases at J, with 16 bases between the two ends. CDR3 DNA: TGTGCCAGCAGCCTTGGGGGCCGGGAAGCTAACTATGGCTACACCTTC. Protein product: CASSLGGREANYGYTF.

This sequence joins TRBV10-3 and TRBJ2-3, with 9 bases aligning to TRBD2. There are 17 residues in the CDR3. V was pared by 6 bases and J by 1 base, with 11 bases of the junction left unmatched. CDR1 and CDR2 (germline): ENHRY, SYGVKD. CDR3 sequence: CAISPGGSGGRTDTQYF. As DNA, the CDR3 is TGTGCCATCAGCCCCGGAGGGAGCGGGGGGCGCACAGATACGCAGTATTTT.

The V call is TRBV27, the J call TRBJ1-3, with D unclear. The CDR3 loop spans 13 amino acids. V was cut by 7 bases and J by 1 base, with 8 bases left in between. Germline CDR1 MNHEY, CDR2 SMNVEV (reference sequence). Here the CDR3 reads CASISSSGNTIYF. Written as DNA, the CDR3 is TGTGCCAGCATTAGTAGTTCTGGAAACACCATATATTTT.

V and J are TRBV5-1 and TRBJ1-2; 9 bases are a match to TRBD1. V lost 0 bases and J lost 4; bases outside the gene matches: 7. Germline V gene lookup returns CDR1 SGHRS and CDR2 YFSETQ. The CDR3 consists of 16 residues. The CDR3 DNA follows: TGCGCCAGCAGCTTGGGTAACAGGGGGCTCAGCTATGGCTACACCTTC. This encodes CASSLGNRGLSYGYTF. The full variable domain, with the rest looked up from reference TRBV5-1 and TRBJ1-2, is KAGVTQTPRYLIKTRGQQVTLSCSPISGHRSVSWYQQTPGQGLQFLFEYFSETQRNKGNFPGRFSGRQFSNSRSEMNVSTLELGDSALYLCASSLGNRGLSYGYTFGSGTRLTVV.

In regard to this clone: One junction end does not reproduce the germline sequence, and a read error may be involved. This chain connects TRBV7-7 to TRBJ2-5; 10 bases are a match to TRBD2. Germline V gene data show CDR1 as SSHAT and CDR2 as FNYEAQ (reference sequence). The CDR3 sequence is 15 residues long. CDR3 DNA sequence: TGTGCTAGCAGCCCCGGACTAGCGGAACAAGAGACCCAGTACTTC. Translating it yields CASSPGLAEQETQYF.

The chain uses TRBV7-2 and TRBJ1-2, with 9 bases matching TRBD1. CDR3 size: 15 residues. Trimming took 2 bases from V and 8 from J; bases not matched to a gene: 9. Per germline, CDR1 SGHTA and CDR2 FQGNSA. The CDR3 reads CASSLPGQGIQGYTF. The CDR3 nucleotides read TGTGCCAGCAGCTTACCGGGACAGGGTATTCAGGGCTACACCTTC.

The chain uses TRBV28 and TRBJ1-4; D is uncertain. V lost 7 bases to trimming and J lost 0 bases, with 18 bases between them. Germline CDR1 MDHEN, CDR2 SYDVKM. This CDR3 is built from 17 residues. The CDR3 is CASTVSRWEATNEKLFF. In nucleotides, the CDR3 is TGTGCCAGCACCGTCTCCCGGTGGGAGGCAACTAATGAAAAACTGTTTTTT.

The chain joins TRBV3-1 (or the pseudogene TRBV3-2) to TRBJ1-1; D not resolved. The CDR3 covers 14 residues. Germline assignment: CDR1 LGHDT and CDR2 YNNKEL (reference sequence). V was shortened by 5 bases and J by 2 bases, with 12 bases between the two germline ends. Here the CDR3 reads CASSDGSTNTEAFF. The DNA of the CDR3 is TGTGCCAGCAGCGATGGGAGCACCAACACTGAAGCTTTCTTT.

The CDR3, as DNA: TGTGCCGTCTGGCCCCCCAAAAACACTGAAGCTTTCTTT. It codes for CAVWPPKNTEAFF. This chain links TRBV6-5 with TRBJ1-1; unclear D gene. V dropped 11 bases and J dropped 2 bases, with 15 bases sitting between them. CDR1 and CDR2 (germline): MNHEY, SVGAGI. The CDR3 spans 13 residues.